This TCR beta chain derives from a study of T cell repertoires in cytomegalovirus infection. About the study: CMV epitopes that were recently identified and HLA-C-restricted were used alongside well-studied HLA-B-restricted ones. Based on public TCR beta signatures, there were indications of CMV infection and of a matching HLA type. Findings and limits, study-wide: In two of eight donors, the top clonotype was HLA-C-restricted CMV-specific. There were carriers of CMV plus the relevant HLA, and cumulative public TCR beta family frequency identified them.

Worth noting for this clonotype: Antigen: not known.

Germline-derived CDR1 and CDR2 are SGHRS and YFSETQ. V was cut by 4 bases and J by 2 bases, with 9 bases left in between. This CDR3 is built from 14 residues. TCRdb reanalysed the reads using MiXCR and keeps one entry per CDR3 protein. The sample records approximately 590,000 distinct CDR3 sequences, 35% to 50% being singletons. The clonotype comes from a human donor in good health (CMV status not recorded). Some clones in this sample may be carry-over from other donors' samples. The sequenced sample was cultured PBMCs, obtained from culture after CMV antigen stimulation. The chain uses TRBV5-1 and TRBJ2-2; D remains ambiguous. Written as DNA, the CDR3 is TGCGCCAGCAGCCCGACACCTAACACCGGGGAGCTGTTTTTT. As protein: CASSPTPNTGELFF. Full variable domain (rest looked up from reference TRBV5-1 and TRBJ2-2): KAGVTQTPRYLIKTRGQQVTLSCSPISGHRSVSWYQQTPGQGLQFLFEYFSETQRNKGNFPGRFSGRQFSNSRSEMNVSTLELGDSALYLCASSPTPNTGELFFGEGSRLTVL.